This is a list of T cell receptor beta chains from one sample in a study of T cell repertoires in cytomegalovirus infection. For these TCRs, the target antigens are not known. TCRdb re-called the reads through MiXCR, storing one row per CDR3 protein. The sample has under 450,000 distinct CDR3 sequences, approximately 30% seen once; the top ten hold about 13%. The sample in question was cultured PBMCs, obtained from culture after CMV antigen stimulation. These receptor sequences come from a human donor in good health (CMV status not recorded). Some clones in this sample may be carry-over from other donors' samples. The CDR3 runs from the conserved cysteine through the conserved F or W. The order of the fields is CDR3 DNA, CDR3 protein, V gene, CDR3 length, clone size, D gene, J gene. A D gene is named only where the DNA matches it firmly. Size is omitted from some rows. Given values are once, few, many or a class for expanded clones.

TGTGCCATCAGTGGTCTAGCGGGCTACGAGCAGTACTTC,CAISGLAGYEQYF,TRBV10-3,13,-,TRBD2,TRBJ2-7
TGTGCCAGCAGCCAGGACAGGGGGATGCTGATTAATGAAAAACTGTTTTTT,CASSQDRGMLINEKLFF,TRBV14,17,-,TRBD1,TRBJ1-4
TGTGCCAGTAGTACTGTACATACCGGGACAGGGGGAAATCAGCCCCAGCATTTT,CASSTVHTGTGGNQPQHF,TRBV19,18,few,TRBD1,TRBJ1-5
TGTGCCAGCAGCCACCCACAGGGTCGACAGCCCCAGCATTTT,CASSHPQGRQPQHF,TRBV6-2/TRBV6-3,14,-,-,TRBJ1-5
TGTGCCAGCAGCTTGGTTATTGTTTCCGAGGGGTTGGATTCACCCCTCCACTTT,CASSLVIVSEGLDSPLHF,TRBV5-6,18,-,-,TRBJ1-6
TGTGCCAGCAGCCTGGTAGGCGGACAGGGCACCACTGAAGCTTTCTTT,CASSLVGGQGTTEAFF,TRBV5-6,16,-,TRBD1,TRBJ1-1
TGTGCCAGCACCAGAAGAGGCCGCGGGGATACGCAGTATTTT,CASTRRGRGDTQYF,TRBV2,14,-,-,TRBJ2-3
TGTGCTAGTGGTTTGGTAAAGGGACAGGACACTGAAGCTTTCTTT,CASGLVKGQDTEAFF,TRBV12-5,15,once,TRBD1,TRBJ1-1
TGTGCCAGCAAGACGGTCACTGAAGCTTTCTTT,CASKTVTEAFF,TRBV2,11,-,-,TRBJ1-1
TGTGCCAGTAGTACCGGGTCAGCCAAAAACATTCAGTACTTC,CASSTGSAKNIQYF,TRBV19,14,few,-,TRBJ2-4
TGTGCCAGCAGCTTAGGATCTGGAACCGGGGAGCTGTTTTTT,CASSLGSGTGELFF,TRBV7-6,14,-,-,TRBJ2-2
TGTGCCAGCAGCTTACACTCGGATACGCAGTATTTT,CASSLHSDTQYF,TRBV11-2,12,few,-,TRBJ2-3
TGTGCCAGTAGTATGCGGCTCTCCTACGAGCAGTACTTC,CASSMRLSYEQYF,TRBV19,13,few,-,TRBJ2-7
TGCAGTGCCAAAGGACAGCATAACACTGAAGCTTTCTTT,CSAKGQHNTEAFF,TRBV20-1,13,few,-,TRBJ1-1
TGCGCCAGCAATTCACCGGGACTGTACACAGATACGCAGTATTTT,CASNSPGLYTDTQYF,TRBV4-1,15,-,-,TRBJ2-3
TGTGCCAGCAGCTTAACGTCGGGGGGCTTGAACACTGAAGCTTTCTTT,CASSLTSGGLNTEAFF,TRBV7-3,16,few,-,TRBJ1-1